This TCR beta chain was retrieved from a study of molecular identifiers for immune sequencing clone quantification. Overall study results and limits: The sizes of highly expanded clones could be underestimated when identical TCR molecules share a barcode.

The germline V gene encodes CDR1 MNHEY and CDR2 SMNVEV (reference sequence). Between the trimmed V and J ends, which lost 5 bases and 6 bases, there was a span of 16 bases. The CDR3 length is 15 residues. This clonotype showed up just a few times. The antigen is undetermined. Libraries of bulk TCR were made by previously described methods (with listed TCR primers). TCRdb itself ran the PCR reads through MiXCR, one entry per CDR3 protein. The data contain over 300,000 distinct CDR3 sequences, roughly a quarter of them singletons. This receptor was identified in a human donor in good health. Some libraries in this study had Jurkat cell RNA spiked in. Input material: naive CD8+ T cells from blood, with Jurkat cell RNA spiked in. Subset described: FACS-sorted CD8+CD4-CCR7+CD45RA+ naive T cells. This chain links TRBV27 with TRBJ2-2; no definite D call. The CDR3 loop is CASSPQSPVPGELFF. As DNA, the CDR3 is TGTGCCAGCAGTCCCCAAAGCCCCGTACCCGGGGAGCTGTTTTTT.